The clone carrying this T cell receptor beta chain was found many times. What it binds is not known. The data belong to a study of breast tumors, draining lymph nodes, adjacent tissues. A single record per CDR3 protein comes from TCRdb applying MiXCR to the multiplex PCR reads. The sample has roughly 260,000 distinct CDR3 sequences, around 30% seen once. Breast cancer patients provided tissue from their axillary draining lymph nodes. Germline lookup yields CDR1 LGHNT and CDR2 FRNRAP. V lost 4 bases, J lost 4 bases, and 9 bases lay in between. The CDR3 length is 13 residues. Overall study findings and caveats: Data fit most tumor T cells coming from lymph node, expanding in tumor. Compared with lymph nodes, tumors were less diverse; compared with nontumor tissue, more. Luminal-like breast cancer showed significantly higher tumor–nontumor repertoire similarity than basal-like. Tumor T cell lymph node origin was a supported hypothesis, not proven.

This clonotype was obtained from a female donor with breast cancer. Some clones in this sample may be carry-over from other donors' samples. J is TRBJ2-3 and V is TRBV12-5; D ambiguous. Sequencing was carried out using axillary lymph node tissue. This CDR3 reads CASGSLEADTQYF. CDR3 DNA: TGTGCTAGTGGTTCCCTGGAAGCAGATACGCAGTATTTT. Full variable domain (rest looked up from reference TRBV12-5 and TRBJ2-3): DARVTQTPRHKVTEMGQEVTMRCQPILGHNTVFWYRQTMMQGLELLAYFRNRAPLDDSGMPKDRFSAEMPDATLATLKIQPSEPRDSAVYFCASGSLEADTQYFGPGTRLTVL.